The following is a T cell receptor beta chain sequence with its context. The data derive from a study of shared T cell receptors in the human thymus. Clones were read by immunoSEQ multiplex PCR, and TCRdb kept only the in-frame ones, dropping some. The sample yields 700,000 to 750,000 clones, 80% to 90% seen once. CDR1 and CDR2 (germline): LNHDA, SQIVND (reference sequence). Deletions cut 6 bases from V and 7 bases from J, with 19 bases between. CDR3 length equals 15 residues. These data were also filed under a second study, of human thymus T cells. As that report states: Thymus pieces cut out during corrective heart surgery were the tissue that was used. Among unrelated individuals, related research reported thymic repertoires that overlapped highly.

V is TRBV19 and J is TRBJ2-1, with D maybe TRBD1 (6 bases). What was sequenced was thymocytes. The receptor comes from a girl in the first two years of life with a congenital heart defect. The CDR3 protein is CASRGFHKRGNEQFF. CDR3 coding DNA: TGTGCCAGTAGGGGATTCCACAAAAGGGGGAATGAGCAGTTCTTC.